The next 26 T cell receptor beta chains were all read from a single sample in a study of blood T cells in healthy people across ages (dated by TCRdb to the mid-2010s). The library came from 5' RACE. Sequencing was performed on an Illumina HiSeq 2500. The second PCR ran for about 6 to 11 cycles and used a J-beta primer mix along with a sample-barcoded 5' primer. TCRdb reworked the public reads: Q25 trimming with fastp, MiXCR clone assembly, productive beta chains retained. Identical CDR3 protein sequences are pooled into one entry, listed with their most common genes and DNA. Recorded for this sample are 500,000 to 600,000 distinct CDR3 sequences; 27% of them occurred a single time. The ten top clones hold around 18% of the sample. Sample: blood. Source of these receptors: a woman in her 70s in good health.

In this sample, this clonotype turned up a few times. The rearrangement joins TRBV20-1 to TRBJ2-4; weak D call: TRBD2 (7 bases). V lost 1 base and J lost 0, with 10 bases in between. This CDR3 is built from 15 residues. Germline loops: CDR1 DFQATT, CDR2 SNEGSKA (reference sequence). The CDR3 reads CSARGGGGAKNIQYF. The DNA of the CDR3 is TGCAGTGCTAGAGGGGGAGGGGGAGCCAAAAACATTCAGTACTTC.

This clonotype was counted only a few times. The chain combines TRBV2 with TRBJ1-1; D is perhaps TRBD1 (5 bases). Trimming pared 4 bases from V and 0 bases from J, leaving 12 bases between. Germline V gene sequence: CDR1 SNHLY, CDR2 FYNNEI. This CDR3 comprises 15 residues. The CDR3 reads CASSGTGHMNTEAFF. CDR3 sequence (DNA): TGTGCCAGCAGTGGTACAGGACACATGAACACTGAAGCTTTCTTT.

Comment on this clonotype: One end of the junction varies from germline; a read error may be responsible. CDR3 nucleotide sequence: TGTGCCAGCAGCACGAAGGATGGCTTAGCCTCCAACGAGCAGTACTTC. As protein: CASSTKDGLASNEQYF. The V call is TRBV7-2, the J call TRBJ2-5; D is uncertain. The end of the DNA is better explained by TRBJ2-7, so the J call may be wrong. CDR1 and CDR2 (germline): SGHTA, FQGNSA. The CDR3 sequence is 16 residues long.

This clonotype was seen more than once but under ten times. CDR3 coding DNA: TGCAGCGTTGAAGATCGATTCCGATGTATCCGCGGGGACTACGAGCAGTACTTC. The encoded protein is CSVEDRFRCIRGDYEQYF. The chain recombines TRBV29-1 with TRBJ2-7, with a tentative D call TRBD2 (6 bases). This CDR3 region has 18 residues. The germline V gene encodes CDR1 SQVTM and CDR2 ANQGSEA. V was cut by 0 bases and J by 3 bases, with 24 bases left in between.

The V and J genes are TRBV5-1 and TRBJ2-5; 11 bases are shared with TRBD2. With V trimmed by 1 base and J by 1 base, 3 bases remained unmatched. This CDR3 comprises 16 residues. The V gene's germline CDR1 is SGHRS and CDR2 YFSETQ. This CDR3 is CASSLTSGGSQETQYF. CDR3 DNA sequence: TGCGCCAGCAGCTTGACTAGCGGGGGATCCCAAGAGACCCAGTACTTC.

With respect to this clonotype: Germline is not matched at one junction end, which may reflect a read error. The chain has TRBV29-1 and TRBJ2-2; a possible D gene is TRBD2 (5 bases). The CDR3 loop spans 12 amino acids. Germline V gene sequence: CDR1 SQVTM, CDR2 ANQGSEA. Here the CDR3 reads CSVDGTTGELSF. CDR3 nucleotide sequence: TGCAGCGTTGACGGTACGACCGGGGAGCTGTCTTTT.

The DNA of the CDR3 is TGCGCCAGCAGCCTTGGAAGACCTCAAACCATCTCTGAAGCTTTCTTT. Protein: CASSLGRPQTISEAFF. This sequence joins TRBV5-1 and TRBJ1-1; no definite D call. The germline V and J ends were trimmed by 4 bases and 6 bases, with 22 bases remaining between them. The CDR3 length is 16 residues. CDR1 is SGHRS, CDR2 YFSETQ, per germline. The full variable domain, in which reference TRBV5-1 and TRBJ1-1 provide the parts outside the CDR3, is KAGVTQTPRYLIKTRGQQVTLSCSPISGHRSVSWYQQTPGQGLQFLFEYFSETQRNKGNFPGRFSGRQFSNSRSEMNVSTLELGDSALYLCASSLGRPQTISEAFFGQGTRLTVV.

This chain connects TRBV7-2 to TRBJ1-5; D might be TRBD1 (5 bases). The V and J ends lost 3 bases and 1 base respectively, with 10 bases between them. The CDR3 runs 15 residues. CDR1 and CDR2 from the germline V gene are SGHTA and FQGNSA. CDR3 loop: CASSFFRGSNQPQHF. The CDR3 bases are TGTGCCAGCAGCTTCTTTCGGGGGAGCAATCAGCCCCAGCATTTT.

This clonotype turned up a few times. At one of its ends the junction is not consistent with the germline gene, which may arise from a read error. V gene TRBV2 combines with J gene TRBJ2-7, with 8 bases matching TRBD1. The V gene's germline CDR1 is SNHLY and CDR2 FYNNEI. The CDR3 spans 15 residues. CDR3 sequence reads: CASSEWDRPSHEQYF. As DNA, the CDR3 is TGTGCCAGCAGTGAATGGGACAGGCCCTCCCACGAGCAGTACTTC.

CDR3 residues: CASSQGIRETQYF. In DNA form, the CDR3 reads TGTGCCAGCAGCCAAGGAATCCGAGAGACCCAGTACTTC. This sequence joins TRBV14 and TRBJ2-5; D is undetermined. V lost 1 base and J 4 bases, leaving 7 bases between the germline ends. Per germline, CDR1 SGHDN and CDR2 FVKESK. The length of the CDR3 is 13 residues.

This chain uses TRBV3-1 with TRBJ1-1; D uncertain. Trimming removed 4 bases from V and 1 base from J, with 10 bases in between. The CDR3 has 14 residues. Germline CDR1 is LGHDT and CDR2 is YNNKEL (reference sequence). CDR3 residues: CASSPTPGNTEAFF. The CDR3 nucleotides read TGTGCCAGCAGCCCGACCCCAGGGAACACTGAAGCTTTCTTT.

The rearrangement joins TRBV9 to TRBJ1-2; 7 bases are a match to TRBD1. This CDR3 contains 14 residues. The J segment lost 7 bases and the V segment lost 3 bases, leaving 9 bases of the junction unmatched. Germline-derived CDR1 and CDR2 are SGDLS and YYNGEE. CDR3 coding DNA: TGTGCCAGCAGCGAGGGGGACAGAGCTTCTGGCTACACCTTC. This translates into CASSEGDRASGYTF.

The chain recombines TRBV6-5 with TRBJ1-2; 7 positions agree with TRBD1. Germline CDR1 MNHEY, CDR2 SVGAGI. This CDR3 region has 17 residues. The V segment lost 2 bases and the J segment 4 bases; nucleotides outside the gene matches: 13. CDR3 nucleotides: TGTGCCAGCAGTTACGGAGGGACCAGGGGGTCGATCTATGGCTACACCTTC. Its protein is CASSYGGTRGSIYGYTF.

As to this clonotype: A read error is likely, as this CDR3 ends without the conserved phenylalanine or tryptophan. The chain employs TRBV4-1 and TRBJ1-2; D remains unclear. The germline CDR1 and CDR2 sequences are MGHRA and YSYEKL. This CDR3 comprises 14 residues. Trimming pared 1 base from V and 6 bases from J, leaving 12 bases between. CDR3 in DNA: TGCGCCAGCAGCCAAGCGGGGTCGGTGAATGGCTACACCCTC. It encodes CASSQAGSVNGYTL.

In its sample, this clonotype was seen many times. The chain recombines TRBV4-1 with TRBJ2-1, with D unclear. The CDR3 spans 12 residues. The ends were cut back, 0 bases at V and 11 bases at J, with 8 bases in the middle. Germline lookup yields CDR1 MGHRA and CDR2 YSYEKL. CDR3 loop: CASSQDRVKQFF. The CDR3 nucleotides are TGCGCCAGCAGCCAAGATAGGGTAAAGCAGTTCTTC.

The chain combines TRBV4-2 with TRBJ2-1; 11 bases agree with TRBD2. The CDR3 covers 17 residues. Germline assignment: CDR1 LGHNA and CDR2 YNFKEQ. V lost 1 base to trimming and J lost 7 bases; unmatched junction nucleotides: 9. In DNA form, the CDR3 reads TGTGCCAGCAGCCAAGCGGCTCTAGCGGGGGGTAGGAATGAGCAGTTCTTC. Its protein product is CASSQAALAGGRNEQFF.

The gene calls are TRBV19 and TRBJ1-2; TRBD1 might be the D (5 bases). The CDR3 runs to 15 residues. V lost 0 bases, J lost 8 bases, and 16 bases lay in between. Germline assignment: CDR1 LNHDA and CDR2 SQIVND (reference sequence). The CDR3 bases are TGTGCCAGTAGTATAGATTGGTCACAGGAGGGGGGCTACACCTTC. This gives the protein CASSIDWSQEGGYTF.

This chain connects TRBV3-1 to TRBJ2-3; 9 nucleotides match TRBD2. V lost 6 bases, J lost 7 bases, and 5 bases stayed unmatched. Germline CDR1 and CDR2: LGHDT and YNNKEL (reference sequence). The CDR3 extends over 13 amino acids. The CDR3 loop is CASSPAGGYTQYF. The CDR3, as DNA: TGTGCCAGCAGTCCAGCGGGGGGCTATACGCAGTATTTT.

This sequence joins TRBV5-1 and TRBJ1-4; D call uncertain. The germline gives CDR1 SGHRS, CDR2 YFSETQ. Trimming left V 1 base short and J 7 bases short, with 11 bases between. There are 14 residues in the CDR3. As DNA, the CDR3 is TGCGCCAGCAGCTTGCCCGGGATGGCTGAAAAACTGTTTTTT. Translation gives CASSLPGMAEKLFF.

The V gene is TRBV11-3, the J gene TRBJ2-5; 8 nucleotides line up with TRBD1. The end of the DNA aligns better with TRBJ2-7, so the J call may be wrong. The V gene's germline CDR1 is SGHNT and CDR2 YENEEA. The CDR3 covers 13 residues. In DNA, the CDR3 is TGTGCCAGCAGTCGAGGACAGGGAGACGAGCAGTACTTC. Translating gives CASSRGQGDEQYF.

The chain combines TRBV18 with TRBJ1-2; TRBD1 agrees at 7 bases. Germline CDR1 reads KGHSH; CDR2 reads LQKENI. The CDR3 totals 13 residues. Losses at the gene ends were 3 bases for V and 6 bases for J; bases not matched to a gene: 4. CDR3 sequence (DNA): TGTGCCAGCTCACCGGGACAGTTGGATGGCTACACCTTC. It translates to CASSPGQLDGYTF.

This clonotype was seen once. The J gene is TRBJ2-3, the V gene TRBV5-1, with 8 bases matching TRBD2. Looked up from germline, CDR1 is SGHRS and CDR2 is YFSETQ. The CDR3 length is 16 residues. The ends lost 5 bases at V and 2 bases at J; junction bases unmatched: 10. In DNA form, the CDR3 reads TGCGCCAGCAGACCTCCCGGGACTAGTTTCACAGATACGCAGTATTTT. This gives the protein CASRPPGTSFTDTQYF.

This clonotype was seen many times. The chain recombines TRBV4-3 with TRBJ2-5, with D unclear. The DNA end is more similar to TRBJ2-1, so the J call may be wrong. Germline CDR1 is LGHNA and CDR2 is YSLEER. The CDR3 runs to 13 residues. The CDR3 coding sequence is TGCGCCAGCAGCCAAGAGGGGTGGAGTGAGCAGTTCTTC. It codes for CASSQEGWSEQFF.

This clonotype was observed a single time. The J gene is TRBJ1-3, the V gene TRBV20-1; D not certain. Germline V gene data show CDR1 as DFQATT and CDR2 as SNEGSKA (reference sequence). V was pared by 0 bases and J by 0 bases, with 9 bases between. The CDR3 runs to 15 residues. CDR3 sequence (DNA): TGCAGTGCTAGAGATCTTGCCGCCTCTGGAAACACCATATATTTT. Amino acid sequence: CSARDLAASGNTIYF.

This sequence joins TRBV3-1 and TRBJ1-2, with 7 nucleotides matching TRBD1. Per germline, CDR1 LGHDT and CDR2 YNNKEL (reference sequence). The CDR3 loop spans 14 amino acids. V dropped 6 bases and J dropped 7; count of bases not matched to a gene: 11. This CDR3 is CASSQTRQGSGYTF. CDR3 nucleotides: TGTGCCAGCAGTCAAACCCGACAGGGAAGTGGCTACACCTTC.

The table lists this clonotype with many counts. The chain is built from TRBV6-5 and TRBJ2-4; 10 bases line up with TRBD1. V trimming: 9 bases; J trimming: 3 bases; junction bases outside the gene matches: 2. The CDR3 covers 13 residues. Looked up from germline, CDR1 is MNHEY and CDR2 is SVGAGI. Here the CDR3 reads CASGTGDKNIQYF. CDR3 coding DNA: TGTGCCAGTGGGACAGGGGACAAAAACATTCAGTACTTC.